This is a list of T cell receptor beta chains from one sample in a study of response to subunit inactivated influenza vaccine. TCRdb itself ran the RT-PCR reads through MiXCR, one entry per CDR3 protein. Among hundreds of thousands of distinct CDR3 sequences, 20% to 25% were seen once, and the ten largest hold roughly 10%. The sample was PBMCs from blood, taken around 22 months after vaccination. The receptors originated from a man aged 45-69 years who received an inactivated influenza vaccine. The CDR3 runs from the conserved cysteine through the conserved F or W. Each record gives: J gene, D gene, clone size, V gene, CDR3 DNA, CDR3 protein. A D gene is named only where the DNA matches it firmly. The size entry is marked missing in some rows and otherwise reads once, few, many or a size class.

>TRBJ1-4|NA|many|TRBV4-3
TGCGCCAGCAGCCAAGAAAAACAGAATAATGAAAAACTGTTTTTT
CASSQEKQNNEKLFF
>TRBJ1-1|NA|NA|TRBV7-8
TGTGCCAGCAGCCAAACTCAACAGGGTTTAAATTCTGAAGCTTTCTTT
CASSQTQQGLNSEAFF
>TRBJ2-3|TRBD2|NA|TRBV6-2/TRBV6-3
TGTGCCAGCAGAACTAGCGGGAATAACGCAGATACGCAGTATTTT
CASRTSGNNADTQYF
>TRBJ1-6|NA|NA|TRBV7-3
TGTGCCAGCAGCTTACTTGGGCAGGGAGGTTCACCCCTCCACTTT
CASSLLGQGGSPLHF
>TRBJ1-6|TRBD1|NA|TRBV7-2
TGTGCCAGCAGCCCCGATTCCGGGACAGGGACTTCACCCCTCCACTTT
CASSPDSGTGTSPLHF
>TRBJ2-2|NA|few|TRBV11-2
TGTGCCAGCAGCTTAGAACATTACACCGGGGAGCTGTTTTTT
CASSLEHYTGELFF
>TRBJ2-1|TRBD2|NA|TRBV7-2
TGTGCCAGCAGCCAGACCGGGACTAGTTACAATGAGCAGTTCTTC
CASSQTGTSYNEQFF
>TRBJ1-5|TRBD1|few|TRBV6-1
TGTGCCAGCAGTGAAGTCGCAGGGGGTCGTTTGAGCAATCAGCCCCAGCATTTT
CASSEVAGGRLSNQPQHF
>TRBJ1-6|NA|few|TRBV5-1
TGCGCCAGCAGCTTGGAAGGACCTGGTTCACCCCTCCACTTT
CASSLEGPGSPLHF
>TRBJ2-2|TRBD1|few|TRBV28
TGTGCCAGCAGTTTGACCTGGACAGGGTGGATGTTTTTT
CASSLTWTGWMFF
>TRBJ1-1|NA|NA|TRBV30
TGTGCCTGGAGTGCGCTAGGGACAAGAGGGACTGAAGCTTTCTTT
CAWSALGTRGTEAFF
>TRBJ2-7|NA|NA|TRBV4-3
TGCGCCAGCAGCCAAGATCGGGGCCTGTCCTACGAGCAGTACTTC
CASSQDRGLSYEQYF
>TRBJ1-4|NA|few|TRBV19
TGTGCCAGTAGTCCCGAACCTCAGAGTGAAAAACTGTTTTTT
CASSPEPQSEKLFF
>TRBJ1-5|NA|many|TRBV20-1
TGCAGTGCCCGACAGAAGCCTCTCGAGCCCCAGCATTTT
CSARQKPLEPQHF
>TRBJ1-5|NA|few|TRBV7-8
TGTGCCAGCAGCCCAGATAGTGGACACATACAGCCCCAGCATTTT
CASSPDSGHIQPQHF
>TRBJ2-1|NA|NA|TRBV20-1
TGCAGTGCTAGCTCCCCGGGACCGACCTCCTACAATGAGCAGTTCTTC
CSASSPGPTSYNEQFF
>TRBJ1-2|TRBD1|few|TRBV2
TGTGCCAGCAAACCGGGACAGACCTATGGCTACACCTTC
CASKPGQTYGYTF
>TRBJ2-3|TRBD2|NA|TRBV4-3
TGCGCCAGCAGCCAAAACCCCGTGGGGGGGGGCACAGATACGCAGTATTTT
CASSQNPVGGGTDTQYF
>TRBJ1-6|NA|few|TRBV2
TGTGCCAGCCGACAGGACAGAGGGCCCCTCCACTTT
CASRQDRGPLHF
>TRBJ2-7|TRBD1|many|TRBV9
TGTGCCAGCAGCCCCCGGACAGGTTACGAGCAGTACTTC
CASSPRTGYEQYF
>TRBJ1-1|NA|NA|TRBV5-4
TGTGCCAGCAGCAATTTAGGGACATTGAACACTGAAGCTTTCTTT
CASSNLGTLNTEAFF
>TRBJ2-2|NA|NA|TRBV10-1
TGCGCCAGCAGTGAGTCGCTGGCAGACACCGGGGAGCTGTTTTTT
CASSESLADTGELFF
>TRBJ1-3|TRBD1|many|TRBV7-2
TGTGCCAGCAGCAGAGCCGGGACAGGGGTCGGAAACACCATATATTTT
CASSRAGTGVGNTIYF
>TRBJ1-1|NA|NA|TRBV28
TGTGCCAGGAGCGAACCTATGCAGGGTCCTTACACTGAAGCTTTCTTT
CARSEPMQGPYTEAFF